This T cell receptor beta chain was retrieved from a study of shared clonotypes between healthy human individuals. Study results and limitations: All-four-donor shared clonotypes had higher generation probabilities than non-shared clonotypes did.

In regard to this clone: Antigen unknown.

With 5 bases removed from V and 1 base from J, the gap between germline ends came to 8 bases. The CDR3 covers 13 residues. In germline, CDR1 is SGHAT, CDR2 FQNNGV. TCRdb's table, derived via immunoSEQ multiplex PCR, lists solely in-frame clones and lacks some. The data show over 850,000 clones, around 78% seen once. The receptor comes from a man between 18 and 35 years old in good health. Some clones in this sample may be carry-over from other donors' samples. The chain has TRBV11-2 and TRBJ1-1; D unresolved. The specimen was memory CD4+ T cells from PBMCs. Subset in this sample: CD45RA-negative fraction. In DNA form, the CDR3 reads TGTGCCAGCAGCGCCGACCCGAACACTGAAGCTTTCTTT. It translates to CASSADPNTEAFF.